Listed below are T cell receptor beta chains from one sample, sequenced in a study of beta chain features in type 1 diabetes. Using immunoSEQ multiplex PCR, the repertoire was profiled, and TCRdb retains in-frame clones only, with some absent. The table shows hundreds of thousands of clones, with roughly 12% occurring only once. The sample taken for sequencing was naive CD4+ T cells from blood. These receptors were collected from a man younger than 35 in good health. CDR3s include the opening cysteine and the closing phenylalanine or tryptophan. D genes are given only for firm matches. Not all rows give a size; the values are once, few, many and, for expanded clones, a class.

v_gene: TRBV27; d_gene: NA; abundance: NA; j_gene: TRBJ1-4; CDR3nt: TGTGCCAGCAGTTTAGGTCGGAGGAATGAAAAACTGTTTTTT; CDR3aa: CASSLGRRNEKLFF
v_gene: TRBV5-1; d_gene: TRBD1; abundance: NA; j_gene: TRBJ2-7; CDR3nt: TGCGCCAGCAGCTTGGCCGGGCAGGGGGCTCACGAGCAGTACTTC; CDR3aa: CASSLAGQGAHEQYF
v_gene: TRBV7-2; d_gene: TRBD1; abundance: few; j_gene: TRBJ1-5; CDR3nt: TGTGCCAGCAGCTTCGGGACAGGGGTTGGCAATCAGCCCCAGCATTTT; CDR3aa: CASSFGTGVGNQPQHF
v_gene: TRBV29-1; d_gene: TRBD1; abundance: few; j_gene: TRBJ2-7; CDR3nt: TGCAGCGTCTACAACCGGGACAGGGGTCGAGAGCAGTACTTC; CDR3aa: CSVYNRDRGREQYF
v_gene: TRBV30; d_gene: NA; abundance: few; j_gene: TRBJ2-7; CDR3nt: TGTGCCTGGGACTCTGAGTTCACAAACTACGAGCAGTACTTC; CDR3aa: CAWDSEFTNYEQYF
v_gene: TRBV28; d_gene: NA; abundance: few; j_gene: TRBJ1-1; CDR3nt: TGTGCCAGCAGTTTATACCCTGACGACAGCACTGAAGCTTTCTTT; CDR3aa: CASSLYPDDSTEAFF
v_gene: TRBV25-1; d_gene: TRBD2; abundance: few; j_gene: TRBJ2-1; CDR3nt: TGTGCCACCCGACTAGCGGGGGGGGATGAGCAGTTCTTC; CDR3aa: CATRLAGGDEQFF
v_gene: TRBV4-3; d_gene: TRBD2; abundance: NA; j_gene: TRBJ2-7; CDR3nt: TGCGCCAGCAGCCAGGGACTAGTTCAGGGATACGAGCAGTACTTC; CDR3aa: CASSQGLVQGYEQYF
v_gene: TRBV5-4; d_gene: TRBD1; abundance: NA; j_gene: TRBJ2-7; CDR3nt: TGTGCCAGCAGCTTCTTGTCCCTCCTCGGACAGGGGGCGGGGTACGAGCAGTACTTC; CDR3aa: CASSFLSLLGQGAGYEQYF
v_gene: TRBV28; d_gene: TRBD1; abundance: NA; j_gene: TRBJ1-5; CDR3nt: TGTGCCAGCAGTTATTTGAGACAGGGGGGGTATCAGCCCCAGCATTTT; CDR3aa: CASSYLRQGGYQPQHF
v_gene: TRBV2; d_gene: TRBD2; abundance: NA; j_gene: TRBJ2-1; CDR3nt: TGTGCCAGCCGGGCGGGGGGCAATGAGCAGTTCTTC; CDR3aa: CASRAGGNEQFF
v_gene: TRBV5-6; d_gene: TRBD1; abundance: NA; j_gene: TRBJ1-2; CDR3nt: TGTGCCAGCAGCCCGCTTGGACAGGGTGGGGACTATGGCTACACCTTC; CDR3aa: CASSPLGQGGDYGYTF
v_gene: TRBV7-2; d_gene: NA; abundance: few; j_gene: TRBJ1-5; CDR3nt: TGTGCCAGCAGCCACGGACAGAAAAATCAGCCCCAGCATTTT; CDR3aa: CASSHGQKNQPQHF
v_gene: TRBV30; d_gene: NA; abundance: few; j_gene: TRBJ2-1; CDR3nt: TGTGCCTGGACACAGACCCGCCTCAGGGAGCAGTTCTTC; CDR3aa: CAWTQTRLREQFF
v_gene: TRBV5-1; d_gene: NA; abundance: NA; j_gene: TRBJ2-5; CDR3nt: TGCGCCAGCAGCTTGACCGGGACAAAAGAGACCCAGTACTTC; CDR3aa: CASSLTGTKETQYF
v_gene: TRBV6-5; d_gene: NA; abundance: NA; j_gene: TRBJ1-2; CDR3nt: TGTGCCAGCAGTTACTCGACCCCGGGGAACTATGGCTACACCTTC; CDR3aa: CASSYSTPGNYGYTF
v_gene: TRBV30; d_gene: TRBD1; abundance: few; j_gene: TRBJ2-4; CDR3nt: TGTGCCTGGAGTCTCCGAGACAGGGTCCAAAACATTCAGTACTTC; CDR3aa: CAWSLRDRVQNIQYF
v_gene: TRBV6-1; d_gene: TRBD2; abundance: NA; j_gene: TRBJ2-2; CDR3nt: TGTGCCAGCAGTCGTGCAACTAGCGGCACCGGGGAGCTGTTTTTT; CDR3aa: CASSRATSGTGELFF
v_gene: TRBV7-2; d_gene: TRBD1; abundance: NA; j_gene: TRBJ2-5; CDR3nt: TGTGCCAGCAGCTTAGGGATCCGGGACAGGGTGGAGACCCAGTACTTC; CDR3aa: CASSLGIRDRVETQYF
v_gene: TRBV7-2; d_gene: NA; abundance: NA; j_gene: TRBJ1-4; CDR3nt: TGTGCCAGCAGTCCAGTTTGGCGGAATGAAAAACTGTTTTTT; CDR3aa: CASSPVWRNEKLFF
v_gene: TRBV7-3; d_gene: NA; abundance: few; j_gene: TRBJ2-7; CDR3nt: TGTGCCAGCAGCTTAAGGGCAGGTCAACCCTACGAGCAGTACTTC; CDR3aa: CASSLRAGQPYEQYF
v_gene: TRBV2; d_gene: NA; abundance: NA; j_gene: TRBJ1-4; CDR3nt: TGTGCCAGCAGGGGAACAGGGATCCTAACAAAACTGTTTTTT; CDR3aa: CASRGTGILTKLFF
v_gene: TRBV30; d_gene: NA; abundance: NA; j_gene: TRBJ2-7; CDR3nt: TGTGCCTGGGGCGGGCTTTCCTACGAGCAGTACTTC; CDR3aa: CAWGGLSYEQYF
v_gene: TRBV11-2; d_gene: TRBD1; abundance: few; j_gene: TRBJ1-1; CDR3nt: TGTGCCAGCAGCCAAACAGGGGGCACTGAAGCTTTCTTT; CDR3aa: CASSQTGGTEAFF
v_gene: TRBV28; d_gene: TRBD2; abundance: few; j_gene: TRBJ2-7; CDR3nt: TGTGCCAGCAGTTTTTCTAGCGGGAGGACCTCCTACGAGCAGTACTTC; CDR3aa: CASSFSSGRTSYEQYF
v_gene: TRBV28; d_gene: TRBD1; abundance: NA; j_gene: TRBJ2-3; CDR3nt: TGTGCCAGCAGGACTCAGGACAGGGGGCTTGGTACGCAGTATTTT; CDR3aa: CASRTQDRGLGTQYF
v_gene: TRBV5-1; d_gene: NA; abundance: few; j_gene: TRBJ1-1; CDR3nt: TGCGCCAGCAGACGGCAGGGAGGAGACACTGAAGCTTTCTTT; CDR3aa: CASRRQGGDTEAFF
v_gene: TRBV6-5; d_gene: NA; abundance: few; j_gene: TRBJ2-7; CDR3nt: TGTGCCACAGGACAGTCCTACGAGCAGTACTTC; CDR3aa: CATGQSYEQYF
v_gene: TRBV5-4; d_gene: NA; abundance: NA; j_gene: TRBJ2-7; CDR3nt: TGTGCCAGCAGCCAGGGTAGCTCCTACGAGCAGTACTTC; CDR3aa: CASSQGSSYEQYF
v_gene: TRBV7-9; d_gene: TRBD1; abundance: few; j_gene: TRBJ2-5; CDR3nt: TGTGCCAGCAGCTTCGGACAGGGGACAGAGACCCAGTACTTC; CDR3aa: CASSFGQGTETQYF
v_gene: TRBV6-5; d_gene: TRBD1; abundance: NA; j_gene: TRBJ2-7; CDR3nt: TGTGCCAGCACCACGTCCGGGACAGGGGTTTACGAGCAGTACTTC; CDR3aa: CASTTSGTGVYEQYF
v_gene: TRBV27; d_gene: NA; abundance: few; j_gene: TRBJ2-1; CDR3nt: TGTGCCAGCAGTCCCGTCCCAGGGCGGGGCTCCTACAATGAGCAGTTCTTC; CDR3aa: CASSPVPGRGSYNEQFF
v_gene: TRBV2; d_gene: NA; abundance: few; j_gene: TRBJ2-5; CDR3nt: TGTGCCAACAGACAGGAGAGGGAGACCCAGTACTTC; CDR3aa: CANRQERETQYF
v_gene: TRBV27; d_gene: NA; abundance: NA; j_gene: TRBJ2-7; CDR3nt: TGTGCCAGCAGCTCCTCGGCAGGGCCCTACGAGCAGTACTTC; CDR3aa: CASSSSAGPYEQYF
v_gene: TRBV11-1; d_gene: TRBD2; abundance: NA; j_gene: TRBJ2-3; CDR3nt: TGTGCCAGCAGCTTAGATGGGCGGGAGCAAGATACGCAGTATTTT; CDR3aa: CASSLDGREQDTQYF
v_gene: TRBV30; d_gene: NA; abundance: few; j_gene: TRBJ2-3; CDR3nt: TGTGCCTGGTCGTTCGAGAAGCGTTTTTCCACAGATACGCAGTATTTT; CDR3aa: CAWSFEKRFSTDTQYF
v_gene: TRBV9; d_gene: TRBD2; abundance: NA; j_gene: TRBJ2-1; CDR3nt: TGTGCCAGCAGTGTTGCCCTAGCGGGAGGCAATGAGCAGTTCTTC; CDR3aa: CASSVALAGGNEQFF
v_gene: TRBV10-3; d_gene: TRBD1; abundance: NA; j_gene: TRBJ2-7; CDR3nt: TGTGCCATCAGCACCGGGACAGGAGCCTACGAGCAGTACTTC; CDR3aa: CAISTGTGAYEQYF
v_gene: TRBV30; d_gene: NA; abundance: few; j_gene: TRBJ1-1; CDR3nt: TGTGCCTGGAGTGTAGGACTGGTGAACACTGAAGCTTTCTTT; CDR3aa: CAWSVGLVNTEAFF
v_gene: TRBV28; d_gene: NA; abundance: few; j_gene: TRBJ1-1; CDR3nt: TGTGCCAGCAACAGACAGTTTATTTTTGAAGCTTTCTTT; CDR3aa: CASNRQFIFEAFF
v_gene: TRBV7-3; d_gene: NA; abundance: few; j_gene: TRBJ2-6; CDR3nt: TGTGCCAGCAGCTTAGGGGCTCTAGTAGGTGGGGCCAACGTCCTGACTTTC; CDR3aa: CASSLGALVGGANVLTF
v_gene: TRBV28; d_gene: TRBD1; abundance: NA; j_gene: TRBJ2-7; CDR3nt: TGTGCCAGCAGTTTCAGGGGGGAGCAGTACTTC; CDR3aa: CASSFRGEQYF
v_gene: TRBV5-4; d_gene: NA; abundance: few; j_gene: TRBJ2-2; CDR3nt: TGTGCCAGCAGCTTGCCGGGCGGGGAGCTGTTTTTT; CDR3aa: CASSLPGGELFF
v_gene: TRBV7-2; d_gene: NA; abundance: few; j_gene: TRBJ1-5; CDR3nt: TGTGCCAGCAGCTTATCAGGGATTTTACCCTCGGCCCAGCATTTT; CDR3aa: CASSLSGILPSAQHF
v_gene: TRBV9; d_gene: NA; abundance: NA; j_gene: TRBJ2-5; CDR3nt: TGTGCCAGCACCAGAGGGGGAGAGACCCAGTACTTC; CDR3aa: CASTRGGETQYF
v_gene: TRBV5-6; d_gene: TRBD1; abundance: few; j_gene: TRBJ2-1; CDR3nt: TGTGCCAGCAGCTTGGGGACAGGATACAATGAGCAGTTCTTC; CDR3aa: CASSLGTGYNEQFF
v_gene: TRBV2; d_gene: NA; abundance: NA; j_gene: TRBJ2-3; CDR3nt: TGTGCCAGCAGTGAGCTTTCTAGCCGGCTGGGCGCAGATACGCAGTATTTT; CDR3aa: CASSELSSRLGADTQYF
v_gene: TRBV5-1; d_gene: NA; abundance: NA; j_gene: TRBJ1-1; CDR3nt: TGCGCCAGCAGCCCAAACGGGGTGAACACTGAAGCTTTCTTT; CDR3aa: CASSPNGVNTEAFF
v_gene: TRBV18; d_gene: NA; abundance: NA; j_gene: TRBJ2-3; CDR3nt: TGTGCCAGCTCACCAACTAGGAACCGAGGAGCCCCAGATACGCAGTATTTT; CDR3aa: CASSPTRNRGAPDTQYF
v_gene: TRBV10-3; d_gene: TRBD1; abundance: NA; j_gene: TRBJ1-2; CDR3nt: TGTGCCATCAGTCCTGGACAGGGACAAGGCTACACCTTC; CDR3aa: CAISPGQGQGYTF
v_gene: TRBV18; d_gene: TRBD1; abundance: NA; j_gene: TRBJ2-7; CDR3nt: TGTGCCAGCTCAGCGACAGGGACCACCTACGAGCAGTACTTC; CDR3aa: CASSATGTTYEQYF
v_gene: TRBV13; d_gene: NA; abundance: few; j_gene: TRBJ1-3; CDR3nt: TGTGCCAGCAGCTTAGGGGGGCTCTGGAGGGACTCTGGAAACACCATATATTTT; CDR3aa: CASSLGGLWRDSGNTIYF
v_gene: TRBV29-1; d_gene: NA; abundance: many; j_gene: TRBJ2-7; CDR3nt: TGCAGCGTTCTGAAACCAACATCGTGGTACGAGCAGTACTTC; CDR3aa: CSVLKPTSWYEQYF